This T cell receptor beta chain was captured in a study of CD8 T cells in Susac syndrome. The recently defined diagnostic criteria for definite or probable disease were met by the Susac syndrome patients. TEMRA cells were FACS-enriched, and CD8+ and CD4+ T cells were isolated negatively. This CDR3 contains 13 residues. The V gene lost 3 bases and the J gene lost 9 bases, with 12 bases spanning the gap. CDR1 and CDR2 (germline): LNHNV, YYDKDF (reference sequence). An input of about 0.5 to 1 ug of RNA was subjected to reverse transcription using random hexamers. Using its own MiXCR run on the immunoSEQ multiplex PCR reads, TCRdb lists one record per CDR3 protein. Here the sample spans fewer than 200,000 distinct CDR3 sequences, approximately 94% being singletons.

Sequencing was done on a sample of CD4+ T cells from PBMCs. This receptor was obtained from a human donor with Susac syndrome. This sequence joins TRBV15 and TRBJ1-5; D not certain. The DNA for the CDR3 is TGTGCCACCAGCAGCACCTCTATAAGGCCCCAGCATTTT. Its protein is CATSSTSIRPQHF.